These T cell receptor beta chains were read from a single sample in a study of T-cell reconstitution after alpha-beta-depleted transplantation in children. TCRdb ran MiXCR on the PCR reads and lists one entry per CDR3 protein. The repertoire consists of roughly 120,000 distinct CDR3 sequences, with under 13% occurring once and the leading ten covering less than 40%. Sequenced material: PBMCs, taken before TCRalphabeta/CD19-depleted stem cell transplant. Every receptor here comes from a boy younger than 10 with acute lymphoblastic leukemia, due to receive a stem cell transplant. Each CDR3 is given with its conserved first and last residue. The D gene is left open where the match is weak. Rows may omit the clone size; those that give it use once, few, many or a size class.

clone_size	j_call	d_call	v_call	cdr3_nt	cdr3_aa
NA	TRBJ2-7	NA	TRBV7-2	TGTGCCAGCAGCCCGTTTGTGGTGGGAGCGGACAGTTTCGAGCAGTACTTC	CASSPFVVGADSFEQYF
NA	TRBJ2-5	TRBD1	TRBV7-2	TGTGCCAGCAGCTACGGACAGGGTTACCAAGAGACCCAGTACTTC	CASSYGQGYQETQYF
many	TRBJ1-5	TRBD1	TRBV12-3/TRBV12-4	TGTGCCAGCAACGACAGGGTCAATCAGCCCCAGCATTTT	CASNDRVNQPQHF
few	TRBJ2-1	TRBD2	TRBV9	TGTGCCAGCAGCGGCGACTGGGGGGGTTACAATGAGCAGTTCTTC	CASSGDWGGYNEQFF
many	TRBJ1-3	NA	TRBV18	TGTGCCAGCTCACCGGAAGGAAACACCATATATTTT	CASSPEGNTIYF
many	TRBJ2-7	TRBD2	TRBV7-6	TGTGCCAGCAGCTTAGGGGGACTATCTTCCTACGAGCAGTACTTC	CASSLGGLSSYEQYF
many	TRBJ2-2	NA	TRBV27	TGTGCCAGCAGTTTATTGGCCAAAGCGAACACCGGGGAGCTGTTTTTT	CASSLLAKANTGELFF
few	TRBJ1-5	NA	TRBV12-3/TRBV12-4	TGTGCCAGCAGGAAAGGGGTTCTCAGCAATCAGCCCCAGCATTTT	CASRKGVLSNQPQHF
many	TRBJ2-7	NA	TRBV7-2	TGTGCCAGCAGCTTAGTTTCTAGCGTAAGATACGAGCAGTACTTC	CASSLVSSVRYEQYF
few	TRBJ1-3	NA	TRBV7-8	TGTGCCAGCAGCCCCGGGGGGGCGCAGGGAAACACCATATATTTT	CASSPGGAQGNTIYF
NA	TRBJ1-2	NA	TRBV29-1	TGCAGCGTTGCTATACGGCCCTATGGCTACACCTTC	CSVAIRPYGYTF
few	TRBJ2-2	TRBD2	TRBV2	TGTGCCAGCAGTCCCGGACTAGCGGGAGTCAACACCGGGGAGCTGTTTTTT	CASSPGLAGVNTGELFF
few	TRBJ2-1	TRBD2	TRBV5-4	TGTGCCAGCGTTCCAGCGGGAAGACCATACAATGAGCAGTTCTTC	CASVPAGRPYNEQFF
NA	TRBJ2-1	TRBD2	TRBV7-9	TGTGCCAGCAGCCCCGGAGCGGGAGCACGCAATGAGCAGTTCTTC	CASSPGAGARNEQFF
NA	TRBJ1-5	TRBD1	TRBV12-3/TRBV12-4	TGTGCCAGCAGACCTGGGACAGGGAATCAGCCCCAGCATTTT	CASRPGTGNQPQHF
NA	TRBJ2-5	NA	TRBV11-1	TGTGCCAGCAGCTTATTCTTCTGGACCAGGGGACAACAAGAGACCCAGTACTTC	CASSLFFWTRGQQETQYF
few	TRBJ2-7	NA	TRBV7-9	TGTGCCAGCAGCTTCCCGCCGGGACCCATCAGGGACGAGCAGTACTTC	CASSFPPGPIRDEQYF
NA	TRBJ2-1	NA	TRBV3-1	TGTGCCAGCAGCCCCCTCCTAGTACGGGTTCACAATGAGCAGTTCTTC	CASSPLLVRVHNEQFF
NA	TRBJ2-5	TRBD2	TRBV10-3	TGTGCCATCAGTGACCCCCTAGCGGGACTAGCGGAAGAGACCCAGTACTTC	CAISDPLAGLAEETQYF